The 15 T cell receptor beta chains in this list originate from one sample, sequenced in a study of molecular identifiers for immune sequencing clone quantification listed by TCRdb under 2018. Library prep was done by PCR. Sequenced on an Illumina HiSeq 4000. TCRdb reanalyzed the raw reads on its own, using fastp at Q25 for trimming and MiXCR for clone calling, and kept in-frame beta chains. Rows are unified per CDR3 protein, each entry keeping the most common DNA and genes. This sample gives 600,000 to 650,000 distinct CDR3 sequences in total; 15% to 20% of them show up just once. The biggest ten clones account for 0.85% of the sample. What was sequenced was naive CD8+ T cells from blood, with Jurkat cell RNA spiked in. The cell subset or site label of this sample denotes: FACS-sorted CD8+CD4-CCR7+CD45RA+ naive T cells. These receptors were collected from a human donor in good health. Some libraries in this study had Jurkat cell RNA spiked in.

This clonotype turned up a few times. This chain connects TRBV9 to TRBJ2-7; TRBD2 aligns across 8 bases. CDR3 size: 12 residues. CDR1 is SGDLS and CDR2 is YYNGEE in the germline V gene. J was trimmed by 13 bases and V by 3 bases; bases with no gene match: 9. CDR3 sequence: CASSASGTRVYF. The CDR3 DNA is TGTGCCAGCAGCGCCTCCGGGACTAGGGTATACTTC. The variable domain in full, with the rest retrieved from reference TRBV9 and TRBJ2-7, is DSGVTQTPKHLITATGQRVTLRCSPRSGDLSVYWYQQSLDQGLQFLIQYYNGEERAKGNILERFSAQQFPDLHSELNLSSLELGDSALYFCASSASGTRVYFGPGTRLTVT.

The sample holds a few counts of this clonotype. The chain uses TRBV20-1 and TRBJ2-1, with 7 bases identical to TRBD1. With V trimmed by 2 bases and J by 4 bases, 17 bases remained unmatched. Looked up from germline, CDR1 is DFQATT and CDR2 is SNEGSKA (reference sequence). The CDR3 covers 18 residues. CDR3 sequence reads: CSARLIGDRDRPYNEQFF. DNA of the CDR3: TGCAGTGCTAGATTAATAGGCGACCGGGACAGACCATACAATGAGCAGTTCTTC.

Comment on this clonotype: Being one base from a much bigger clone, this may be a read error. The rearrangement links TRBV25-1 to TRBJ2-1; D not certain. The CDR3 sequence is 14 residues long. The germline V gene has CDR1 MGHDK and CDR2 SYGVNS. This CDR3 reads CASSEYQNYKEQFF. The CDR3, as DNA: TGTGCCAGCAGTGAATACCAGAACTACAAGGAGCAGTTCTTC.

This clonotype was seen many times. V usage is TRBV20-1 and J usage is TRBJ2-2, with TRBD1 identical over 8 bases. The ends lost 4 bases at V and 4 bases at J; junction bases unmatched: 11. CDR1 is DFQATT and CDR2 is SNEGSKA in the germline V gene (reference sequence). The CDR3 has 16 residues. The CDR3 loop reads CSAIPGGTRTTGELFF. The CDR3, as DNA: TGCAGTGCTATACCAGGGGGCACGCGGACCACCGGGGAGCTGTTTTTT.

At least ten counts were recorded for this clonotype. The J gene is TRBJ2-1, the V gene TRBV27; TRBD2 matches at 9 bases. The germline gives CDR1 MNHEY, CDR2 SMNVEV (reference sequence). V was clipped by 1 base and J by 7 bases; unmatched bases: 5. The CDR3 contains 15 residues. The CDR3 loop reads CASSLLSGGLNEQFF. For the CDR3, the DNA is TGTGCCAGCAGTTTATTGAGCGGGGGGCTGAATGAGCAGTTCTTC.

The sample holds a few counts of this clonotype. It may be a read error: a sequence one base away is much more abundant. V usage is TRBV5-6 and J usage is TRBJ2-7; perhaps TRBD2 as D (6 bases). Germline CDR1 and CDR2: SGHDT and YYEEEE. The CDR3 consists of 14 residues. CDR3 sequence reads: CASSTQMRGYERYF. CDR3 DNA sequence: TGTGCCAGCAGCACCCAAATGCGGGGTTACGAGCGGTACTTC.

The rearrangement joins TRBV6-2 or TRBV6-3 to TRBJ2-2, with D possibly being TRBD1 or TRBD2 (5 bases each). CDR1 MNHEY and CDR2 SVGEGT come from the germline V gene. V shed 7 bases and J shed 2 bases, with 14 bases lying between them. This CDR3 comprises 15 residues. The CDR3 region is CASTYRGLNTGELFF. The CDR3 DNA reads TGTGCCAGCACCTACCGGGGCCTTAACACCGGGGAGCTGTTTTTT.

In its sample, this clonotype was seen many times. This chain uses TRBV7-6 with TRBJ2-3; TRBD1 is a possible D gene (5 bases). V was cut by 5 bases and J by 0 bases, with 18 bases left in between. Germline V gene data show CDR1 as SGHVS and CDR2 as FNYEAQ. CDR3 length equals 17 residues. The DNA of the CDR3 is TGTGCCAGCAGCCCTACAAGGGGCGCCTCAAGCACAGATACGCAGTATTTT. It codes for CASSPTRGASSTDTQYF.

The CDR3 reads CASSLGGRNNEQFF. CDR3 nucleotides: TGTGCCAGCAGCTTGGGAGGACGAAACAATGAGCAGTTCTTC. The gene calls are TRBV13 and TRBJ2-1, with D tentatively TRBD2 (6 bases). Germline CDR1 PRHDT, CDR2 FYEKMQ (reference sequence). V shed 3 bases and J shed 5 bases, with 11 bases lying between them. The CDR3 sequence is 14 residues long.

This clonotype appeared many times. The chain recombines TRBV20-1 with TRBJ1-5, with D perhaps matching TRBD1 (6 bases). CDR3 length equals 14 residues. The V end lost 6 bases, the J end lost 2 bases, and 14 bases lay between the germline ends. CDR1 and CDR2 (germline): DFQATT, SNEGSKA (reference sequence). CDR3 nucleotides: TGCAGTGCGCAAACAGGGAATCGCAATCAGCCCCAGCATTTT. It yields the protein CSAQTGNRNQPQHF.

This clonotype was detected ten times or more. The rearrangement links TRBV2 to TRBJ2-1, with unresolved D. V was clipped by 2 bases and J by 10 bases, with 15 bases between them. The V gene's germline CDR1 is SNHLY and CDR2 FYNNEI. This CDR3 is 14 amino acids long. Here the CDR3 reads CASSESPLVVEQFF. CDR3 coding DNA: TGTGCCAGCAGTGAATCGCCCCTCGTTGTCGAGCAGTTCTTC.

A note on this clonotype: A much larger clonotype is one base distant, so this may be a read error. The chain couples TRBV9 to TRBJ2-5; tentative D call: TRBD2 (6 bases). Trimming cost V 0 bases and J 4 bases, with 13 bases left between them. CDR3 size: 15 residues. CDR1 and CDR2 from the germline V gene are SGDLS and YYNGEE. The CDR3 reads CASSVDLTSTETQYF. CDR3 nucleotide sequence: TGTGCCAGCAGCGTAGATCTAACTAGCACAGAGACCCAGTACTTC.

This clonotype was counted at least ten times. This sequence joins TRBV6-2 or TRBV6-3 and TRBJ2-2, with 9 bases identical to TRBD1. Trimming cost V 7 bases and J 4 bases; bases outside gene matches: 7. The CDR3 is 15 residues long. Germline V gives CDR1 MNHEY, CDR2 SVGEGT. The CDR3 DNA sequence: TGTGCCAGCATGACCGGGACAGGGACCACCGGGGAGCTGTTTTTT. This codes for CASMTGTGTTGELFF.

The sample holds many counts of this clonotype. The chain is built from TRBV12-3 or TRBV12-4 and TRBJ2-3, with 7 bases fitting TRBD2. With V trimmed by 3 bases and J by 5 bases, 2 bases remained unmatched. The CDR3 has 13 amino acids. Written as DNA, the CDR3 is TGTGCCAGCAGTTTTGGGAGGGGAGATACGCAGTATTTT. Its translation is CASSFGRGDTQYF.

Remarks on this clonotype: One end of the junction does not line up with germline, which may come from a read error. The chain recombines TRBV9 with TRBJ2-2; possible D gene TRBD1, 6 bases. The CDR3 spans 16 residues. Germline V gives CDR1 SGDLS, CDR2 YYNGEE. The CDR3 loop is CASSPNRVANTGELFF. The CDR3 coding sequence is TGTGCCAGCAGCCCTAACAGGGTCGCGAACACCGGGGAGCTATTTTTT.